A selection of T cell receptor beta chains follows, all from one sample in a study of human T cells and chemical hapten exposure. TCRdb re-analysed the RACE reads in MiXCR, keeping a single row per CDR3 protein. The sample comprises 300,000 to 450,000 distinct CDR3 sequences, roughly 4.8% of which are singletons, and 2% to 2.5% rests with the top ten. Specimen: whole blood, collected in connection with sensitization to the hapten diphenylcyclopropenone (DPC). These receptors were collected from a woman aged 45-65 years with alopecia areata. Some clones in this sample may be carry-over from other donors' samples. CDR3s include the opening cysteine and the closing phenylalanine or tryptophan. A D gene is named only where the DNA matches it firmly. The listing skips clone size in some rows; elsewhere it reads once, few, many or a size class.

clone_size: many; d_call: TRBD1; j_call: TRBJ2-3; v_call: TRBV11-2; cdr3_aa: CASSNPQGAQGADTQYF; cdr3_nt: TGTGCCAGCAGCAACCCCCAGGGGGCACAAGGGGCAGATACGCAGTATTTT
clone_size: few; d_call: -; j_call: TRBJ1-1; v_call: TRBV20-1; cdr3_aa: CSARVPGRGTEAFF; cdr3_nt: TGCAGTGCTAGAGTCCCTGGGAGGGGGACTGAAGCTTTCTTT
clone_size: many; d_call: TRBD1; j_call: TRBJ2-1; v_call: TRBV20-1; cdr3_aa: CSASWDRGQEQFF; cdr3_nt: TGCAGTGCTAGTTGGGACAGGGGGCAGGAGCAGTTCTTC
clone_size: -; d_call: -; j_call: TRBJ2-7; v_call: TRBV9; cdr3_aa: CASSAGPSTYEQYF; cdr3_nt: TGTGCCAGCAGCGCAGGACCGAGTACCTACGAGCAGTACTTC
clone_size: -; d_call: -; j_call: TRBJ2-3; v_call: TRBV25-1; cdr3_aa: CATGRSGTDTQYF; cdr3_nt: TGTGCCACCGGACGGTCCGGCACAGATACGCAGTATTTT
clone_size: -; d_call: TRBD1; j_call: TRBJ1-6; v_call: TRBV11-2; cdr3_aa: CASSLGSFWDRGWSSPLHF; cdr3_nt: TGTGCCAGCAGCTTAGGCTCATTTTGGGACAGGGGATGGAGTTCACCCCTCCACTTT
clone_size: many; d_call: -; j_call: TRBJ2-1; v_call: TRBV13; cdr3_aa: CASSLGRSHNEQFF; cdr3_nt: TGTGCCAGCAGCTTAGGGAGAAGTCACAATGAGCAGTTCTTC
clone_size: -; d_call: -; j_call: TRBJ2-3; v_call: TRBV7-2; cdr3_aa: CASQDTRAADTQYF; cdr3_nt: TGTGCCAGCCAGGATACCAGGGCGGCAGATACGCAGTATTTT
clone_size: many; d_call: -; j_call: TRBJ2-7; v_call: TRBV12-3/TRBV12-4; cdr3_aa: CAIVGLQPEEQYF; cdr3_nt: TGTGCCATCGTAGGCCTACAGCCCGAGGAGCAGTACTTC
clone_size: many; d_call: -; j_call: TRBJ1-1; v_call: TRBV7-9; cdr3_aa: CAILDLTNTEAFF; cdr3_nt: TGTGCCATCCTGGACCTCACTAACACTGAAGCTTTCTTT
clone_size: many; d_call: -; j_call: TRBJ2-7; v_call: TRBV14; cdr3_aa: CASSQRYYEQYF; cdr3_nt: TGTGCCAGCAGCCAACGATACTACGAGCAGTACTTC
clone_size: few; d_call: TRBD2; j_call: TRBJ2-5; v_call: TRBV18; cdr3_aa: CASSPGSGSVETQYF; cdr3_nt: TGTGCCAGCTCACCAGGGAGCGGGAGTGTTGAGACCCAGTACTTC
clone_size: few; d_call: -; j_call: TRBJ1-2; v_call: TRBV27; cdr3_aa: CASNPVGGSNGYTF; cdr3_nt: TGTGCCAGCAATCCTGTCGGGGGTTCGAATGGCTACACCTTC
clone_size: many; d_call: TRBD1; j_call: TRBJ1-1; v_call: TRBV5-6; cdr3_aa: CASSYWDRVNTEAFF; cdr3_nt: TGTGCCAGCAGCTATTGGGACAGGGTGAACACTGAAGCTTTCTTT
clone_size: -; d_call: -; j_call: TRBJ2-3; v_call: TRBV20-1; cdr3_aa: CSASGPPQITDTQYF; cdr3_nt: TGCAGTGCCTCCGGACCTCCACAAATCACAGATACGCAGTATTTT
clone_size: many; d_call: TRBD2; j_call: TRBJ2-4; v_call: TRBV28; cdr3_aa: CASGAAGGRAKNIQYF; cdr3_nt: TGTGCCAGCGGAGCTGCGGGGGGGCGCGCCAAAAACATTCAGTACTTC
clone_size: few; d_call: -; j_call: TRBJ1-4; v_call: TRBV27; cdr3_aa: CASRSQGTNEKLFF; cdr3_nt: TGTGCCAGCAGGAGCCAGGGAACTAATGAAAAACTGTTTTTT
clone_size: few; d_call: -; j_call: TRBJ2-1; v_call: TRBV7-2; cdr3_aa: CASGAIYNEQFF; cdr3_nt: TGTGCCAGCGGAGCTATCTACAATGAGCAGTTCTTC
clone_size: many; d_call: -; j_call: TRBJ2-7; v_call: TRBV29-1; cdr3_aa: CSVEGIRRGSSYEQYF; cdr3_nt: TGCAGCGTTGAGGGGATTAGGAGGGGCTCCTCCTACGAGCAGTACTTC
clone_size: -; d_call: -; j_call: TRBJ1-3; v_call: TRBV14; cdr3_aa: CASSQVVGVKSGNTIYF; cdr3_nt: TGTGCCAGCAGCCAAGTTGTCGGGGTGAAGTCTGGAAACACCATATATTTT
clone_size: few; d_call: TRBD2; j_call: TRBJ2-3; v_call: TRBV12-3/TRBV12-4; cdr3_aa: CASSPPAGGGTDTQYF; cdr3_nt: TGTGCCAGCAGCCCCCCAGCGGGAGGGGGCACAGATACGCAGTATTTT
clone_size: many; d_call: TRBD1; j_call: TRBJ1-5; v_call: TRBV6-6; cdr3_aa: CASSYDIPDRGPNQPQHF; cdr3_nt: TGTGCCAGCAGTTACGATATTCCGGACAGGGGCCCCAATCAGCCCCAGCATTTT
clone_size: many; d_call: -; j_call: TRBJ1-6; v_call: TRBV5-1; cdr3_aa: CASASISLLNSPLHF; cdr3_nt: TGCGCCAGCGCCTCAATCAGCCTTCTTAATTCACCCCTCCACTTT
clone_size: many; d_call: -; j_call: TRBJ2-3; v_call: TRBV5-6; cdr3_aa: CASSLGHAIDTDTQYF; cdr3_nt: TGTGCCAGCAGCTTGGGACATGCGATTGACACAGATACGCAGTATTTT
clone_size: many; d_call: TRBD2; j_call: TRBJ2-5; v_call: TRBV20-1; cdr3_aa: CSAIGLAGGQETQYF; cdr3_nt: TGCAGTGCTATCGGACTAGCGGGAGGCCAAGAGACCCAGTACTTC
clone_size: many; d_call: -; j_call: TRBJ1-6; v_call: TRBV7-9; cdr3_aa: CASSHSSYNSPLHF; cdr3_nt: TGTGCCAGCAGTCATAGCTCCTATAATTCACCCCTCCACTTT
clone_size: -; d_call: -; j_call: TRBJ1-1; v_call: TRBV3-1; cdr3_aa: CASSQLLLRRDTEAFF; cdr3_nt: TGTGCCAGCAGCCAACTCCTCCTAAGGAGGGACACTGAAGCTTTCTTT
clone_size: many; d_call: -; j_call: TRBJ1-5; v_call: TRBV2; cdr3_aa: CASSEEGLTFNQPQHF; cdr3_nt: TGTGCCAGCAGTGAAGAGGGCCTTACTTTCAATCAGCCCCAGCATTTT
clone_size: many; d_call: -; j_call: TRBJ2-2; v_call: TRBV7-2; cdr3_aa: CASSSHVQRGAGELFF; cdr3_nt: TGTGCCAGCAGCTCCCACGTGCAAAGGGGGGCCGGGGAGCTGTTTTTT
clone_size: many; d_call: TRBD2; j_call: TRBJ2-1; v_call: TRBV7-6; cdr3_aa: CASRAGGGRKGEQFF; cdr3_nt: TGTGCCAGCAGAGCCGGCGGCGGGAGGAAAGGTGAGCAGTTCTTC
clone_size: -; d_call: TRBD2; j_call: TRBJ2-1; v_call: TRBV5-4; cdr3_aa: CASSSGTSTSNEQFF; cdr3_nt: TGTGCCAGCAGCTCCGGGACTAGTACTTCCAATGAGCAGTTCTTC
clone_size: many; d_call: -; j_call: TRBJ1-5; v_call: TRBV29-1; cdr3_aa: CSVALIRTQHF; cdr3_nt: TGCAGCGTCGCTTTGATTCGTACCCAGCATTTT
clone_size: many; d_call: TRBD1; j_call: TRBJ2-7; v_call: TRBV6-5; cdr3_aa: CASSPGGSGYEQYF; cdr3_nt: TGTGCCAGCAGCCCAGGGGGCTCTGGGTACGAGCAGTACTTC
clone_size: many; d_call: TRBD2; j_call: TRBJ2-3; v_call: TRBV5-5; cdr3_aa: CASSLGASGRDTQYF; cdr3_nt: TGTGCCAGCAGCTTGGGGGCTAGCGGAAGAGATACGCAGTATTTT
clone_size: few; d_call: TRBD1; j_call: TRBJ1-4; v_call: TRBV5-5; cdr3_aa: CASSLVGGGTTNEKLFF; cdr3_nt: TGTGCCAGCAGCTTGGTAGGAGGGGGCACAACTAATGAAAAACTGTTTTTT
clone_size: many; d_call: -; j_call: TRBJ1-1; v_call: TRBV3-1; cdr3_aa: CASSQGGEAFF; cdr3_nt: TGTGCCAGCAGCCAAGGGGGTGAAGCTTTCTTT
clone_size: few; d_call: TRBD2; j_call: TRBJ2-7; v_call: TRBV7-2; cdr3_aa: CASSTSGSYEQYF; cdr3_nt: TGTGCCAGCTCGACTAGCGGCTCCTACGAGCAGTACTTC
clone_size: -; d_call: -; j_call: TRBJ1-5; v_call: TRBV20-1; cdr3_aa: CSARGWVSNQPQHF; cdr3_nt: TGCAGTGCTAGAGGCTGGGTTAGCAATCAGCCCCAGCATTTT
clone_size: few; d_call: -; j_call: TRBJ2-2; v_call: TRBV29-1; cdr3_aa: CSVEGAAGELFF; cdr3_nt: TGCAGCGTTGAAGGGGCGGCCGGGGAGCTGTTTTTT
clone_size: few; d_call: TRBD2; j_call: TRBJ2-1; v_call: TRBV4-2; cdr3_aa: CASSQDPMGGNEQFF; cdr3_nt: TGTGCCAGCAGCCAAGACCCTATGGGGGGGAATGAGCAGTTCTTC
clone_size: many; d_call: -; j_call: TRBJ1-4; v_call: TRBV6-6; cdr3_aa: CASSYPVEKLFF; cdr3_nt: TGTGCCAGCAGTTACCCGGTGGAAAAACTGTTTTTT
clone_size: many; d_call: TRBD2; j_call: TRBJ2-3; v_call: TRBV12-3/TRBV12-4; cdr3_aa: CASSSGLAGGLELSTDTQYF; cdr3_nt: TGTGCCAGCAGTTCTGGACTAGCGGGGGGTCTCGAACTTAGCACAGATACGCAGTATTTT
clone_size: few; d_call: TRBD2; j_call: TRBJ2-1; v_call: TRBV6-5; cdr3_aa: CASSYTSAGEQFF; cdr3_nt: TGTGCCAGCAGTTATACTAGCGCTGGTGAGCAGTTCTTC
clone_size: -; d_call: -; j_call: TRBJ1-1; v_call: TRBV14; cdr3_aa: CASSQERGTEAFF; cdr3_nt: TGTGCCAGCAGCCAAGAACGAGGCACTGAAGCTTTCTTT
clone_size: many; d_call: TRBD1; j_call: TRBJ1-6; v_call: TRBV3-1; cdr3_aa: CASSRGQGAPLHF; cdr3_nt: TGTGCCAGCAGCCGGGGACAGGGCGCACCCCTCCACTTT
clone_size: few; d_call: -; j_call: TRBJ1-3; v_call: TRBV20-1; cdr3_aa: CSARRIGRGFGNTIYF; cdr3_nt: TGCAGTGCTAGAAGGATAGGCAGGGGCTTTGGAAACACCATATATTTT
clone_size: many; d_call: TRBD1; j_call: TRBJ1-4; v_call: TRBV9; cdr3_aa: CASSAGQGSREKLFF; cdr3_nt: TGTGCCAGCAGCGCAGGACAGGGGTCGAGGGAAAAACTGTTTTTT
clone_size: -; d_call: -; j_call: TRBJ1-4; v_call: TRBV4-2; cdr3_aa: CASSQVTEVNEKLFF; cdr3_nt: TGTGCCAGCAGCCAGGTCACCGAAGTGAATGAAAAACTGTTTTTT
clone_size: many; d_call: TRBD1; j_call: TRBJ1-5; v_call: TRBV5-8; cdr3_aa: CASSLWTGGNQPQHF; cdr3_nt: TGTGCCAGCAGCTTGTGGACAGGGGGAAATCAGCCCCAGCATTTT
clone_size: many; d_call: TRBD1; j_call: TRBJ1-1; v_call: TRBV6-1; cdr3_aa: CASRDRENTEAFF; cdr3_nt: TGTGCCAGCAGGGACAGGGAAAACACTGAAGCTTTCTTT
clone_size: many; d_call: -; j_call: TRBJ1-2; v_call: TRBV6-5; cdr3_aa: CASSYSTGYGYTF; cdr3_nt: TGTGCCAGCAGTTACTCGACGGGTTATGGCTACACCTTC
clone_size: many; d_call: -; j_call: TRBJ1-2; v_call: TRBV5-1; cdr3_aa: CASSLESSPNYGYTF; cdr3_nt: TGCGCCAGCAGCTTGGAATCCAGCCCTAACTATGGCTACACCTTC